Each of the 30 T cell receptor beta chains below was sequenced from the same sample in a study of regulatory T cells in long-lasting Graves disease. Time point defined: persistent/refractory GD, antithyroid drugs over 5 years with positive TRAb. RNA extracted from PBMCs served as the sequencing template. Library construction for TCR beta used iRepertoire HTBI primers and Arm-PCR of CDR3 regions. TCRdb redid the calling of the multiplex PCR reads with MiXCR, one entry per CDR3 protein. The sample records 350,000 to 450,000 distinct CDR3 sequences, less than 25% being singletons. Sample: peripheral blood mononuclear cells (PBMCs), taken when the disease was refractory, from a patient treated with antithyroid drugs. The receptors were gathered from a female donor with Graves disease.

The CDR3 sequence is CASSLGVSNMNTEAFF. The CDR3 DNA reads TGCGCCAGCAGCTTGGGGGTTTCAAACATGAACACTGAAGCTTTCTTT. The chain joins TRBV5-1 to TRBJ1-1; no reliable D call. The CDR3 spans 16 residues. CDR1 is SGHRS and CDR2 is YFSETQ in the germline V gene. The ends were cut back, 0 bases at V and 0 bases at J, with 12 bases in the middle.

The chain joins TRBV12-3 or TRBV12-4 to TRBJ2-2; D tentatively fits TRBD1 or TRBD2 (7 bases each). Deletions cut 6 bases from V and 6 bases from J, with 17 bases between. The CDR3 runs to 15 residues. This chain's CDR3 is CASSWGRGGPGELFF. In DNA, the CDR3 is TGTGCCAGCAGCTGGGGCAGGGGGGGACCCGGGGAGCTGTTTTTT.

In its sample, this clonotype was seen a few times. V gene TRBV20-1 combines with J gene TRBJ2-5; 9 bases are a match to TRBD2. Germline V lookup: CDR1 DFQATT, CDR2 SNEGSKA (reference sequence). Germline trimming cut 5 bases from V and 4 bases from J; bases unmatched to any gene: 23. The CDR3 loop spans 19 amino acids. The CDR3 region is CSAESLGREGPPPRETQYF. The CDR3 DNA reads TGCAGTGCTGAAAGCCTGGGGCGGGAGGGCCCCCCCCCGAGAGAGACCCAGTACTTC.

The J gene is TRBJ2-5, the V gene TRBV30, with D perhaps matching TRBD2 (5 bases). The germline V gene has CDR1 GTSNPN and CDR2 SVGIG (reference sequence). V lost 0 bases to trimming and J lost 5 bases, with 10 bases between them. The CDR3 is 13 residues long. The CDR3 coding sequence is TGTGCCTGGAGTGTGCTAGCACAGGAGACCCAGTACTTC. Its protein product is CAWSVLAQETQYF.

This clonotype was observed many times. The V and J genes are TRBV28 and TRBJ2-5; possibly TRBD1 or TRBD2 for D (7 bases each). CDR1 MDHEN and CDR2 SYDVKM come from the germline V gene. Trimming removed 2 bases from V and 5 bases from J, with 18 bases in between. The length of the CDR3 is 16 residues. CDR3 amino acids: CASSLGGGRGGETQYF. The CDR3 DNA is TGTGCCAGCAGTTTAGGAGGAGGCAGGGGGGGGGAGACCCAGTACTTC. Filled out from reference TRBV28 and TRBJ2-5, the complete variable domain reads DVKVTQSSRYLVKRTGEKVFLECVQDMDHENMFWYRQDPGLGLRLIYFSYDVKMKEKGDIPEGYSVSREKKERFSLILESASTNQTSMYLCASSLGGGRGGETQYFGPGTRLLVL.

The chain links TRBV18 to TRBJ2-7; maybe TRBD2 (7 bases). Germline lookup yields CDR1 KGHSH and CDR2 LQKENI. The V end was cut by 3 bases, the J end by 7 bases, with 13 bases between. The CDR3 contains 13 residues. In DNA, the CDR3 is TGTGCCAGCTCACCCGGGGGGCGCGCGGAGCAGTACTTC. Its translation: CASSPGGRAEQYF.

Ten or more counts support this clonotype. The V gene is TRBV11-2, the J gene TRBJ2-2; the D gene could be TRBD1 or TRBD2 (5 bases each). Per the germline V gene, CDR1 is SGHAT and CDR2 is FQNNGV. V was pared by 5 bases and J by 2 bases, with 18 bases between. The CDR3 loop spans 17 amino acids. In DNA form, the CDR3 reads TGTGCCAGCAGCCCAGGGACGTGGGATGTAAACACCGGGGAGCTGTTTTTT. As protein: CASSPGTWDVNTGELFF.

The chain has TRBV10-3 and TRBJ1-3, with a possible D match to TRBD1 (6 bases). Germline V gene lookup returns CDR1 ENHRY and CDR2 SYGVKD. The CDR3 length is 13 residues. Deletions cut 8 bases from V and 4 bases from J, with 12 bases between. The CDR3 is CAIGRGPGNTIYF. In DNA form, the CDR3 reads TGTGCCATCGGACGGGGGCCGGGAAACACCATATATTTT.

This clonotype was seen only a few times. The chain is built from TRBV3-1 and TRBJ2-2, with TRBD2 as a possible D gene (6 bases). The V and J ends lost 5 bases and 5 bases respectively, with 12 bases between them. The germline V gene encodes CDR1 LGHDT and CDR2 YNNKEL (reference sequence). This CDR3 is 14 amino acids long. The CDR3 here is CASSILAPTGELFF. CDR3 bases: TGTGCCAGCAGCATCCTAGCGCCTACCGGGGAGCTGTTTTTT.

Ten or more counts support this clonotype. CDR3 loop: CASSLGRATGELFF. DNA for the CDR3: TGTGCCAGCAGTTTGGGGCGAGCGACCGGGGAGCTGTTTTTT. V is TRBV2 and J is TRBJ2-2, with D possibly TRBD1 on 5 matching bases. Germline V CDR1 and CDR2: SNHLY, FYNNEI. The CDR3 covers 14 residues. Trimming took off 5 bases at V and 5 bases at J, with 12 bases between the two ends.

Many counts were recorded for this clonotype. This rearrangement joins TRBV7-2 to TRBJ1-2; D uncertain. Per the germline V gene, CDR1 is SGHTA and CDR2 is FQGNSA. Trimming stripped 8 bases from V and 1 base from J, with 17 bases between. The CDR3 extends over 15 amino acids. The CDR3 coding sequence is TGTGCCAGCCAACGCATTCTAACAGATAACTATGGCTACACCTTC. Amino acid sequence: CASQRILTDNYGYTF.

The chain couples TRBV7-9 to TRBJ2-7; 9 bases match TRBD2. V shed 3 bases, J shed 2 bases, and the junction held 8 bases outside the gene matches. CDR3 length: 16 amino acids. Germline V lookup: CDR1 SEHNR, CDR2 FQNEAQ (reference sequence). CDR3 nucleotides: TGTGCCAGCAGCTTGGATTCTCTAGCGGGAACCTACGAGCAGTACTTC. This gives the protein CASSLDSLAGTYEQYF.

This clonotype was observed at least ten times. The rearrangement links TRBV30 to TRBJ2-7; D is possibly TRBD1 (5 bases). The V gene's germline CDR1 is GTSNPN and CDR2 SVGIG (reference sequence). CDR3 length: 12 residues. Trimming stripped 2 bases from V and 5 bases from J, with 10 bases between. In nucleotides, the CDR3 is TGTGCCTGGAGTCAACAAGGGGACGAGCAGTACTTC. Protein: CAWSQQGDEQYF.

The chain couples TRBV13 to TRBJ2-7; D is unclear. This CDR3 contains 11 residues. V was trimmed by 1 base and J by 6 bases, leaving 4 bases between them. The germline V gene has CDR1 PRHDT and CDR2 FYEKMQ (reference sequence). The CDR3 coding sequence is TGTGCCAGCAGCTTAGAGGCCGAGCAGTACTTC. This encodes CASSLEAEQYF.

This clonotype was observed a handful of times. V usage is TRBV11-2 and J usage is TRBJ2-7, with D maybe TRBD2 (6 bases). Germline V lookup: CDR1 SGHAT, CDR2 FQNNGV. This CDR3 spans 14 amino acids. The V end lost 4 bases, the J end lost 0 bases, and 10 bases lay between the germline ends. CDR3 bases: TGTGCCAGCAGCTCCTTCGGGAGCTCCTACGAGCAGTACTTC. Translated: CASSSFGSSYEQYF. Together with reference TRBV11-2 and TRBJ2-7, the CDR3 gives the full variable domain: EAGVAQSPRYKIIEKRQSVAFWCNPISGHATLYWYQQILGQGPKLLIQFQNNGVVDDSQLPKDRFSAERLKGVDSTLKIQPAKLEDSAVYLCASSSFGSSYEQYFGPGTRLTVT.

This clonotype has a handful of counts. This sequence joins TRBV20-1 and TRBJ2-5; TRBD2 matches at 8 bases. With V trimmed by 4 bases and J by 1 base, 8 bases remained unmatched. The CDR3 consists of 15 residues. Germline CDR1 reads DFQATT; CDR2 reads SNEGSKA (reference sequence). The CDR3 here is CSANSYSGTQETQYF. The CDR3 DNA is TGCAGTGCTAACTCCTATAGCGGGACCCAAGAGACCCAGTACTTC.

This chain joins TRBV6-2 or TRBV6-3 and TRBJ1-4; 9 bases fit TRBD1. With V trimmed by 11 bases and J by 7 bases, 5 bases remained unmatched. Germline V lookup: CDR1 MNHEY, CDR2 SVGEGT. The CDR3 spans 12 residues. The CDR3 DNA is TGTGCCGTACAGGGGGCGAGTGAAAAACTGTTTTTT. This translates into CAVQGASEKLFF.

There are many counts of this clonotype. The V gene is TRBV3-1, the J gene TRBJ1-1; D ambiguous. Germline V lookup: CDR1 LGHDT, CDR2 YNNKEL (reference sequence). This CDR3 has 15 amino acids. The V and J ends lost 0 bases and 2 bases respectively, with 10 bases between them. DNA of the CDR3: TGTGCCAGCAGCCAAGAGACGGTTCGCAACACTGAAGCTTTCTTT. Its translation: CASSQETVRNTEAFF. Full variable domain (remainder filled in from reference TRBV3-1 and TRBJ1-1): DTAVSQTPKYLVTQMGNDKSIKCEQNLGHDTMYWYKQDSKKFLKIMFSYNNKELIINETVPNRFSPKSPDKAHLNLHINSLELGDSAVYFCASSQETVRNTEAFFGQGTRLTVV.

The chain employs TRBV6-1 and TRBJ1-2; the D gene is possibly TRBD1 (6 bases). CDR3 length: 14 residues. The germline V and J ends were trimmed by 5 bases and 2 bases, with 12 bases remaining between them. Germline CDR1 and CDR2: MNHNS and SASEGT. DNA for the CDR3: TGTGCCAGCAGTCACAGGGACTTCAACTATGGCTACACCTTC. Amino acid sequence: CASSHRDFNYGYTF.

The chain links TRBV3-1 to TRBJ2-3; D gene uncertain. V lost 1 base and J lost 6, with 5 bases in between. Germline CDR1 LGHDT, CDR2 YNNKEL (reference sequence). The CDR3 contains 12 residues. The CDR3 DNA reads TGTGCCAGCAGCCAAGGGGTTGATACGCAGTATTTT. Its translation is CASSQGVDTQYF.

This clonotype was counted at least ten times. CDR3 residues: CASSYRSGTNYGYTF. CDR3 in DNA: TGTGCCAGCAGTTACCGGTCAGGGACTAACTATGGCTACACCTTC. The rearrangement links TRBV6-5 to TRBJ1-2, with a possible D match to TRBD1 (5 bases). In germline, CDR1 is MNHEY, CDR2 SVGAGI. The ends were cut back, 2 bases at V and 0 bases at J, with 10 bases in the middle. The CDR3 has 15 residues.

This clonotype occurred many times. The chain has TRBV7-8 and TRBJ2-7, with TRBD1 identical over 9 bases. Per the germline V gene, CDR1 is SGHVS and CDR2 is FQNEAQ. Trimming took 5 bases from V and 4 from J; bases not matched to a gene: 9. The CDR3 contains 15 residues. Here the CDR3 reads CASSLNRGQGYEQYF. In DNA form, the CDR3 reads TGTGCCAGCAGCCTGAACAGGGGGCAAGGGTACGAGCAGTACTTC.

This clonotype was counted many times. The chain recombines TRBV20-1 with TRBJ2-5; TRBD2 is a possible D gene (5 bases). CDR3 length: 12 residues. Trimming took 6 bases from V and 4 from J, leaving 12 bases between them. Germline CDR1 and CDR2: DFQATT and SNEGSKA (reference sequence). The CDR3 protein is CSARVAGETQYF. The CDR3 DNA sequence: TGCAGTGCCCGGGTCGCGGGAGAGACCCAGTACTTC.

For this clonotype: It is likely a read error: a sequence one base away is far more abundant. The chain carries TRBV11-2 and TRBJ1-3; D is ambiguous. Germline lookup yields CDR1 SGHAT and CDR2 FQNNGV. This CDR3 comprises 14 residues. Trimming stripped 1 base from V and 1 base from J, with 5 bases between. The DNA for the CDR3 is TGTGCCAGCAGCTTAGGGGCTTCTGGAAACACCATATATTTT. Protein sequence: CASSLGASGNTIYF.

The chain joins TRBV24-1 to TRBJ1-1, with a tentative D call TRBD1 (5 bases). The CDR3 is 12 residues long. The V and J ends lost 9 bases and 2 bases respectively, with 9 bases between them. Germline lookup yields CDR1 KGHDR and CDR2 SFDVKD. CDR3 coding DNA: TGTGCCACCGAGGACATTAACACTGAAGCTTTCTTT. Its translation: CATEDINTEAFF.

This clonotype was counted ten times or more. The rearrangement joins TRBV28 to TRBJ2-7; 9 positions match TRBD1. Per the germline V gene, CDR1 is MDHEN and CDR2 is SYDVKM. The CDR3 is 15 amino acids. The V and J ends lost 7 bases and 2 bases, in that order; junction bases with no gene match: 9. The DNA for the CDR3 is TGTGCCAGCAACTCCGGGACAGGGTTCCCCTACGAGCAGTACTTC. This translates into CASNSGTGFPYEQYF.

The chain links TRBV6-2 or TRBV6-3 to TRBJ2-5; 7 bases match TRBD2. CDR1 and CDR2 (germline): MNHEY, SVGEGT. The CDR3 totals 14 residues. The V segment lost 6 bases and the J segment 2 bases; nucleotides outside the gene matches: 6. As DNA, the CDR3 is TGTGCCAGCAGACTAGCGAAGATTCAAGAGACCCAGTACTTC. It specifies CASRLAKIQETQYF.

The chain's CDR3 is CASSPKKQISYEQYF. The CDR3 bases are TGTGCCAGCAGCCCAAAGAAACAGATATCCTACGAGCAGTACTTC. This chain connects TRBV14 to TRBJ2-7; D unresolved. Germline CDR1 SGHDN, CDR2 FVKESK. The CDR3 consists of 15 residues. Trimming left V 4 bases short and J 1 base short, with 14 bases between. Full variable domain (outside the CDR3, taken from reference TRBV14 and TRBJ2-7): EAGVTQFPSHSVIEKGQTVTLRCDPISGHDNLYWYRRVMGKEIKFLLHFVKESKQDESGMPNNRFLAERTGGTYSTLKVQPAELEDSGVYFCASSPKKQISYEQYFGPGTRLTVT.

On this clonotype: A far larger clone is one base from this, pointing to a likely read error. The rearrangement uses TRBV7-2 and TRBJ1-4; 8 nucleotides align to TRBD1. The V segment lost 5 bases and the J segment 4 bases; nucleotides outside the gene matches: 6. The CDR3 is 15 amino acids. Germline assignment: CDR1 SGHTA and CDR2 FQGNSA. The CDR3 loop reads CASSPYRGFNEKLFF. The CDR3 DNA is TGTGCCAGCAGCCCATACAGGGGGTTTAATGAAAAACTGTTTTTT.

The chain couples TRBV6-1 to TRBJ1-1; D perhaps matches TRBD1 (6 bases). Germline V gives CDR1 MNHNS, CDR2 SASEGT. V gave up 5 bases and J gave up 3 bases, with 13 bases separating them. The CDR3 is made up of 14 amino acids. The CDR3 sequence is CASSIQGEDTEAFF. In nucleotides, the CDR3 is TGTGCCAGCAGTATACAGGGAGAGGACACTGAAGCTTTCTTT.